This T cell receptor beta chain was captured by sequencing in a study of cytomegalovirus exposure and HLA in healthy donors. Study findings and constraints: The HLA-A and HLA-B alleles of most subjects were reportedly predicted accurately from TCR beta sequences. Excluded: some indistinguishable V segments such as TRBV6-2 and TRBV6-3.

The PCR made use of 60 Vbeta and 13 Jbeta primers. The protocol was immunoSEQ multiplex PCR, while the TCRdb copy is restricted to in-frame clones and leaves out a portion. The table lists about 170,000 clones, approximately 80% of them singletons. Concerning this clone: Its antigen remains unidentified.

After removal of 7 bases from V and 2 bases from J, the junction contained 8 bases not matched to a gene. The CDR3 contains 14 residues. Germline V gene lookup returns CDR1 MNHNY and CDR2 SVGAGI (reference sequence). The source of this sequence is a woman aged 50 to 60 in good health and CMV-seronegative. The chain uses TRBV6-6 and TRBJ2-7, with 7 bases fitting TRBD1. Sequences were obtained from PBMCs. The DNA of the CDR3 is TGTGCCAGCATTGATACAGGGGCTCCCTACGAGCAGTACTTC. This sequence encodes CASIDTGAPYEQYF.